The 2 T cell receptor beta chains below all came from one sample that was sequenced in a study of T cell responses to AZD1222 COVID-19 vaccine. Repertoires were generated with immunoSEQ multiplex PCR, while TCRdb's copy carries only in-frame clones and drops some. The sample includes around 50,000 clones, approximately 79% seen only once; the top ten take 10%. Source: peripheral blood, taken on day 0 of AZD1222 vaccination. These receptors originate from an adult in good health.

The chain is built from TRBV14 and TRBJ1-2; unclear D gene. Germline CDR1 is SGHDN and CDR2 is FVKESK. The V gene lost 1 base and the J gene lost 0 bases, with 12 bases spanning the gap. CDR3 size: 16 residues. The chain's CDR3 is CASSQGVPWPNYGYTF. The CDR3, as DNA: TGTGCCAGCAGCCAAGGTGTCCCCTGGCCTAACTATGGCTACACCTTC.

This chain connects TRBV4-2 to TRBJ2-2; a possible D gene is TRBD2 (5 bases). Germline V gives CDR1 LGHNA, CDR2 YNFKEQ. The CDR3 consists of 15 residues. Between the trimmed V and J ends, which lost 2 bases and 6 bases, there was a span of 13 bases. CDR3 DNA sequence: TGTGCCAGCAGCCAACCTAGGACGGAGGCCGGGGAGCTGTTTTTT. Encoded protein: CASSQPRTEAGELFF.